Sequencing of this TCR beta chain was carried out in a study of regulatory T cells in long-lasting Graves disease (TCRdb year 2021). General notes on the study: Persistent Graves' disease meant more than 5 years of antithyroid drug treatment with TSH receptor autoantibodies that stayed positive. Persistent Graves' disease patients were compared with newly diagnosed Graves' disease patients by peripheral blood TCR sequencing and RNA sequencing. The study took place in China and was registered as a clinical trial. A total of around 35 samples underwent TCR sequencing: some 13 from persistent and about 20 from newly diagnosed Graves' disease patients. Persistent Graves' disease patients in the clinical cohort had taken antithyroid drugs for approximately 9.5 years on average.

Here is what the overall study found, with its caveats: Because the primary lesion, thyroid tissue, could not be accessed, the study looked at peripheral blood alone. The small sample size was acknowledged by the authors as a limitation that may reduce accuracy. A larger number of public clonotypes was shared among persistent patients (approximately 2,600) than among newly diagnosed patients (about 990). Compared with newly diagnosed patients, persistent Graves' disease patients had lower TCR Shannon entropy and fewer highly expanded clones, which suggests clonal expansion. Persistent disease showed preferential use of TRBV28, TRBJ1-2 and TRBJ2-5, whereas newly diagnosed disease favored TRBV20-1 and TRBJ2-1. Sequencing and analysis were limited to the TCR beta chain.

V was cut back by 5 bases and J by 4 bases, leaving a gap of 15 bases between them. Inclusive of the bounding cysteine and phenylalanine, the CDR3 is 14 residues long. The kept DNA is CDR3 alone, 42 bases in frame from the first base. CDR1 and CDR2 were assigned from the germline V gene (reference sequence) as DFQATT and SNEGSKA. The sample's time point label is to be understood as: persistent/refractory GD, antithyroid drugs over 5 years with positive TRAb. For both TCR sequencing and RNA sequencing, RNA was extracted from PBMCs in TRIzol. Graves' disease was diagnosed according to American Thyroid Association guidelines. Recruitment of patients was carried out at an endocrinology department in Xi'an, China. Each patient gave roughly 10 milliliters of peripheral blood, collected in an EDTA anticoagulant tube. Ficoll Paque Plus density gradient separation was used to isolate PBMCs, and no further T cell sorting was performed. An Agilent 2100 Bioanalyzer and agarose gel were used to check RNA quality, while a NanoDrop 2000 measured RNA concentration.

The library came from multiplex PCR. Instrument used: Illumina HiSeq 4000. CDR3 regions were amplified by Arm-PCR with iRepertoire HTBI primers to construct TCR beta libraries. Before sequencing, the PCR products went through gel purification. Per the source publication's procedure: Gene usage analysis of CDR3 amino acid clonotypes used the 62 TRBV and about 14 TRBJ segments found across samples. Filtered high-quality paired reads were merged into contigs using COPE and FqMerger. BLAST was used to align contigs to the IMGT TRBV, TRBD and TRBJ reference genes, and CDR3 was defined following IMGT. Highly expanded clones were defined as clonotypes with a frequency above 0.1%. Shannon entropy served as the measure of repertoire diversity, while the Gini coefficient captured V-J evenness. Clonotypes shared by more than one individual were considered public. Through fastp at Q25 and MiXCR, TCRdb rebuilt clones from the public reads, retaining in-frame beta chains. Here each entry gathers all rows of one CDR3 protein and keeps the most common genes and DNA. The V and J calls reflect TCRdb's pipeline rather than the authors' work. The sample records hundreds of thousands of distinct CDR3 sequences, less than 20% of which are singletons. The ten largest clones take up about 29% of the sample.

On this clonotype itself: This clone's antigen is unknown. The record has no base qualities; no much larger clone is one base away.

The chain links TRBV20-1 with TRBJ2-1, with a weak D call of TRBD1 (5 bases match). The sequence came from a female donor with Graves disease. The sample was peripheral blood mononuclear cells (PBMCs), taken when the disease was refractory, from a patient treated with antithyroid drugs. The DNA reads as follows: TGCAGTGCTGCTCGCGACAGTAGTTACAATGAGCAGTTCTTC. Translated, it reads CSAARDSSYNEQFF.